Listed below are T cell receptor beta chains from one sample, sequenced in a study of shared clonotypes between healthy human individuals. The table came from immunoSEQ multiplex PCR; TCRdb's copy has only in-frame clones and leaves some out. This table holds about 990,000 clones, about four fifths found once. The specimen sequenced was memory CD4+ T cells from PBMCs. All receptors derive from a man between 18 and 29 years old in good health. Some clones in this sample may be carry-over from other donors' samples. Each CDR3 is given with its conserved first and last residue. A D gene is named only where the DNA matches it firmly. Expanded clones are given a class, and other clones once, few, many or no size at all.

TRBD1	TRBV7-8	TRBJ1-5	NA	TGTGCCAGCAGCCCAGGGGGGACAGGACAGCAGCCCCAGCATTTT	CASSPGGTGQQPQHF
TRBD1	TRBV28	TRBJ1-4	NA	TGTGCCAGCACCCGGGGGGGGCAGGGGGCGATTGAAAAACTGTTTTTT	CASTRGGQGAIEKLFF
TRBD1	TRBV15	TRBJ2-2	NA	TGTGCCACCAGCAGGCCCCGGGACAGGAAAACCGGGGAGCTGTTTTTT	CATSRPRDRKTGELFF
NA	TRBV7-2	TRBJ1-2	many	TGTGCCAGCAGCTTGGACCCTTCCTATGGCTACACCTTC	CASSLDPSYGYTF
NA	TRBV15	TRBJ2-3	NA	TGTGCCACCAGCAGAGGAGGGCGGGTTGCCACAGATACGCAGTATTTT	CATSRGGRVATDTQYF
NA	TRBV9	TRBJ1-3	NA	TGTGCCAGCAGCGCCTCGACAGGATTTGGATCTGGAAACACCATATATTTT	CASSASTGFGSGNTIYF
NA	TRBV11-2	TRBJ1-2	NA	TGTGCCAGCAGGCGCCTCAGGGACTATGGCTACACCTTC	CASRRLRDYGYTF
TRBD1	TRBV5-1	TRBJ1-1	NA	TGCGCCAGCAGCCTGGACAGGTTGAACACTGAAGCTTTCTTT	CASSLDRLNTEAFF
NA	TRBV27	TRBJ1-5	NA	TGTGCCAGCAGTGGGGCCGGCCTCGGGGAATCGGGGACTCAGCCCCAGCATTTT	CASSGAGLGESGTQPQHF
TRBD1	TRBV29-1	TRBJ1-2	NA	TGCAGCGTTGGTATAGCAGGGGGCTTTGGCTACACCTTC	CSVGIAGGFGYTF
TRBD1	TRBV28	TRBJ2-7	NA	TGTGCCAGCAGCCCCTCCCCAGGGGGCGAGCAGTACTTC	CASSPSPGGEQYF
NA	TRBV2	TRBJ2-3	NA	TGTGCCAGCAGGGGCGAAACCACAGATACGCAGTATTTT	CASRGETTDTQYF
TRBD2	TRBV6-6	TRBJ2-7	NA	TGTGCCAGCAGGTCCCCGGGACTAGCGGGACCGGAGCAGTACTTC	CASRSPGLAGPEQYF
NA	TRBV27	TRBJ2-3	NA	TGTGCCAGCAGCCCGTCATTGGGTCGAGGTACGCAGTATTTT	CASSPSLGRGTQYF
TRBD1	TRBV6-6	TRBJ1-1	NA	TGTGCCAGCAGTCAAGACAGGGGGCTAGCTTTCTTT	CASSQDRGLAFF
NA	TRBV6-1	TRBJ2-3	NA	TGTGCCAGCAGTGAACAGGGGACTAGCACAGATACGCAGTATTTT	CASSEQGTSTDTQYF
NA	TRBV5-4	TRBJ2-3	NA	TGTGCCAGCAGCTTAAACAGAGAGGATACGCAGTATTTT	CASSLNREDTQYF
NA	TRBV28	TRBJ1-1	many	TGTGCCAGCAGTCCAAGACGGGTGAAGACTGAAGCTTTCTTT	CASSPRRVKTEAFF
NA	TRBV4-2	TRBJ2-3	many	TGTGCCAGCAGCCAAGATATGACAGGAGAGGCAGATACGCAGTATTTT	CASSQDMTGEADTQYF
TRBD1	TRBV5-4	TRBJ2-7	NA	TGTGCCACCTCAGTCAGGCAGGGGGCATACGAGCAGTACTTC	CATSVRQGAYEQYF
TRBD1	TRBV4-1	TRBJ2-5	NA	TGCGCCAGCAGCCTTTTTTCGCCGGGACAGGGGTCGCAAGAGACCCAGTACTTC	CASSLFSPGQGSQETQYF
TRBD2	TRBV9	TRBJ2-1	NA	TGTGCCAGCAGCGTAGTTCCCTGGGCGGGAGGTGCTGAGCAGTTCTTC	CASSVVPWAGGAEQFF
NA	TRBV29-1	TRBJ2-5	NA	TGCAGCGTTGATGGGAGATCTCTAGAGACCCAGTACTTC	CSVDGRSLETQYF
NA	TRBV5-6	TRBJ2-1	NA	TGTGCCAGCAGCTCCTCGATGTCAGGTGGGCAGTTCTTC	CASSSSMSGGQFF
NA	TRBV9	TRBJ2-4	NA	TGTGCCAGCAGTCTAGGAGGGAGCGAAAGCATTCAGTACTTC	CASSLGGSESIQYF
TRBD2	TRBV5-1	TRBJ2-2	NA	TGCGCCAGCGCCCCCACTAGCGGATACACCGGGGAGCTGTTTTTT	CASAPTSGYTGELFF
NA	TRBV6-5	TRBJ2-2	NA	TGTGCCAGCAGCCGCCAAGGGGGGTTCACCGGGGAGCTGTTTTTT	CASSRQGGFTGELFF
TRBD1	TRBV6-4	TRBJ2-3	NA	TGTGCCAGCAGTGACGGAGGTGGGACAGGGTCCGGTACGCAGTATTTT	CASSDGGGTGSGTQYF